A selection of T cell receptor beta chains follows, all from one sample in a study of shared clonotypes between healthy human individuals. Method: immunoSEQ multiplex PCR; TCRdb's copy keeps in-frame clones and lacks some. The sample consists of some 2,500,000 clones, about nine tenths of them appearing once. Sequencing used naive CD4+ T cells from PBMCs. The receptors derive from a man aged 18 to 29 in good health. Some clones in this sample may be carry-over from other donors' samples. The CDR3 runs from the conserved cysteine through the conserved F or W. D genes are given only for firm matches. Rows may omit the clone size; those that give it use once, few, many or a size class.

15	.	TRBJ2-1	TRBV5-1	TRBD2	TGCGCCAGCAGCTTGATAGGCCTAGCGGGCAATGAGCAGTTCTTC	CASSLIGLAGNEQFF
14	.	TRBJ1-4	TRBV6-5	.	TGTGCCAGCAGAAAAAACAGGGATAGTGAAAAACTGTTTTTT	CASRKNRDSEKLFF
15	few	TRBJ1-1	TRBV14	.	TGTGCCAGCAGCCGTCTAGGACGGATGAACACTGAAGCTTTCTTT	CASSRLGRMNTEAFF
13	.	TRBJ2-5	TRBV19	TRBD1	TGTGCCAGTAGCGGACAGGTCCAAGAGACCCAGTACTTC	CASSGQVQETQYF
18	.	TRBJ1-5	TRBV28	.	TGTGCCAGCAGTTTCCCGAGGGACGGATTCAATAGCAATCAGCCCCAGCATTTT	CASSFPRDGFNSNQPQHF
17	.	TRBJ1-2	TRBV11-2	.	TGTGCCAGCAGACGACTCCGGGGGCCCCAGACGATATATGGCTACACCTTC	CASRRLRGPQTIYGYTF
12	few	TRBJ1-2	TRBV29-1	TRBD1	TGCAGCGTTGGCGGGACAGGGTATGGCTACACCTTC	CSVGGTGYGYTF
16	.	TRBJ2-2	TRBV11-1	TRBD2	TGTGCCAGCAGCCCAGGACTAGCGGGGAACACCGGGGAGCTGTTTTTT	CASSPGLAGNTGELFF
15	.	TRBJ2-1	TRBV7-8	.	TGTGCCAGCAGCTGGGTCGGAGGGGTCTACAATGAGCAGTTCTTC	CASSWVGGVYNEQFF
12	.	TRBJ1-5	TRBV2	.	TGTGCCAGCCACAGGGATAATCAGCCCCAGCATTTT	CASHRDNQPQHF
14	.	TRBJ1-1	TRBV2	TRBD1	TGTGCCAGCCTGGGACAGGGGGGCGGTACTGAAGCTTTCTTT	CASLGQGGGTEAFF
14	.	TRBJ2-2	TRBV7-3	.	TGTGCCAGCAGCTCACCTTGGGGGGCCGGGGAGCTGTTTTTT	CASSSPWGAGELFF
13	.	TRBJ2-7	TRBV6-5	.	TGTGCCAGCAGTCCGGGGTCCCTCTACGAGCAGTACTTC	CASSPGSLYEQYF
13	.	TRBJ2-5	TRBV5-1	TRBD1	TGCGCCAGCGGGACAGGGGGTGGAGAGACCCAGTACTTC	CASGTGGGETQYF
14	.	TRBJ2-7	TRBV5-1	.	TGCGCCAGCAGCTTGGACCCCAGGTCTTACGAGCAGTACTTC	CASSLDPRSYEQYF
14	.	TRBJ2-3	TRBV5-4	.	TGTGCCAGCAGCTTGGCGCAGTACACAGATACGCAGTATTTT	CASSLAQYTDTQYF
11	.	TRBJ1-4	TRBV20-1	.	TGCAGTGCTACAACTAATGAAAAACTGTTTTTT	CSATTNEKLFF
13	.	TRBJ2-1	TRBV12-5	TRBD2	TGTGCTAGTTCCCCGCCGGGAGGAAATGAGCAGTTCTTC	CASSPPGGNEQFF
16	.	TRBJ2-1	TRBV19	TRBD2	TGTGCCAGTAGCCGCGAGAGCGGGAGCGCCTACAATGAGCAGTTCTTC	CASSRESGSAYNEQFF
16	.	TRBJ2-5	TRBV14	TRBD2	TGTGCCAGCAGCCAAGATCGGACTAGCGGGTCAGAGACCCAGTACTTC	CASSQDRTSGSETQYF
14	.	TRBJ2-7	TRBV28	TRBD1	TGTGCCAGCAGTCTCACCGGGACAGACTACGAGCAGTACTTC	CASSLTGTDYEQYF
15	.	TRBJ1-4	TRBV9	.	TGTGCCAGCAGCCCCCCCGGGGCCTCTAATGAAAAACTGTTTTTT	CASSPPGASNEKLFF
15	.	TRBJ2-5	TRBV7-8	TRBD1	TGTGCCAGCAGCTCGGACAGGGGGCTTGGAGAGACCCAGTACTTC	CASSSDRGLGETQYF
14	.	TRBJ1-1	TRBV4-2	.	TGTGCCAGCAGCCAAGGGGAAGGGGCTGATGAAGCTTTCTTT	CASSQGEGADEAFF
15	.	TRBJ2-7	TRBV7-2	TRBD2	TGTGCCAGCAGCACTCTAGCGGGAGGTGGGTACGAGCAGTACTTC	CASSTLAGGGYEQYF
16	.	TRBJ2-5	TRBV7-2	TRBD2	TGTGCCAGCAGCTTATCTCAGGGAATAGCGGGGGGGACCCAGTACTTC	CASSLSQGIAGGTQYF
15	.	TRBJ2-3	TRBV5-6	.	TGTGCCAGCAGCTTGGATTACAGGAGCACAGATACGCAGTATTTT	CASSLDYRSTDTQYF
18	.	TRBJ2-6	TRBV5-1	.	TGCGCCAGCAGCTTGGCAGGGTCCGTAAGCTCTGGGGCCAACGTCCTGACTTTC	CASSLAGSVSSGANVLTF
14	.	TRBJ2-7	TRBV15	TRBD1	TGTGCCACCAGTGCCGGGACAGCGACCTACGAGCAGTACTTC	CATSAGTATYEQYF
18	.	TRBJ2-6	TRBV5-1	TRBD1	TGCGCCAGCAGCTTCGGGACAGCGACCGCGTCTGGGGCCAACGTCCTGACTTTC	CASSFGTATASGANVLTF
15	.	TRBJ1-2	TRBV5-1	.	TGCGCCAGCAGCTTGTCAGGGGTGGGGTCCTATGGCTACACCTTC	CASSLSGVGSYGYTF
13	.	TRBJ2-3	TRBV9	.	TGTGCCAGCAGCGCAACAGGGAGCGATACGCAGTATTTT	CASSATGSDTQYF
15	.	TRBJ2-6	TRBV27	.	TGTGCCAGCAGTTTTCTGAGCTCTGGGGCCAACGTCCTGACTTTC	CASSFLSSGANVLTF
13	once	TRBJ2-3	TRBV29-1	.	TGCAGCTATGGGAGAGATAGCACAGATACGCAGTATTTT	CSYGRDSTDTQYF
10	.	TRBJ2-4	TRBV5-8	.	TGTGCCAGCAGCTCCCAGGGCGGTGGCTTC	CASSSQGGGF
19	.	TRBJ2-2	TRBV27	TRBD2	TGTGCCAGCAGTTTATTCTCGGTATTAGCGGGCGAGAACACCGGGGAGCTGTTTTTT	CASSLFSVLAGENTGELFF
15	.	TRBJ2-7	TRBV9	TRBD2	TGTGCCAGCAGCGTTACAGCGGGAGGGCCCTACGAGCAGTACTTC	CASSVTAGGPYEQYF
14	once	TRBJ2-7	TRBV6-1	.	TGTGCCAGCAGTGAACAGGTCCCTGTGGGCGAGCAGTACTTC	CASSEQVPVGEQYF
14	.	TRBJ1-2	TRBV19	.	TGTGCCAGTAGTATCACCGGACCGACCTATGGCTACACCTTC	CASSITGPTYGYTF
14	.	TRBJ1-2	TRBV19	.	TGTGCCAGCCTACCCCGGGACCATCGGAGTGGCTACACCTTC	CASLPRDHRSGYTF
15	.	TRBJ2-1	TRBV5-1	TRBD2	TGCGCCAGCAGCTCGAGCGGGAGCTCCTACAATGAGCAGTTCTTC	CASSSSGSSYNEQFF
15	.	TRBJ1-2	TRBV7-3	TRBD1	TGTGCCAGCAGCTTAATGGGGGACAGGGCCTATGGCTACACCTTC	CASSLMGDRAYGYTF
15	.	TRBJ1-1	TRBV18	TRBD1	TGTGCCAGCTCACCACCGGGAGACAGGGGCACTGAAGCTTTCTTT	CASSPPGDRGTEAFF
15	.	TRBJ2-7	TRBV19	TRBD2	TGTGCCAGTAGTATCGGCCCTAGCGGGGCCTACGAGCAGTACTTC	CASSIGPSGAYEQYF
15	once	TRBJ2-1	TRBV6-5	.	TGTGCCAGCAGCTCCGTGCGTTCCTCCTACAATGAGCAGTTCTTC	CASSSVRSSYNEQFF
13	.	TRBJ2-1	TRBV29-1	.	TGCAGCGCCCGGCGAGCGCAGTACAATGAGCAGTTCTTC	CSARRAQYNEQFF
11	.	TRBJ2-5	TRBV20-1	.	TGCAGTGCTAGAGTCCAAGAGACCCAGTACTTC	CSARVQETQYF
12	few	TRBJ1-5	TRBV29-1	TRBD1	TGCAGCGTCCGACAGGGGAATCAGCCCCAGCATTTT	CSVRQGNQPQHF
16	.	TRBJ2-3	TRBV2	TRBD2	TGTGCCGGCAGACTAGCGGCGGGGGGTTGGGCAGATACGCAGTATTTT	CAGRLAAGGWADTQYF
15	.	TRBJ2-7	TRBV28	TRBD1	TGTGCCAGCAGTTTACCCTCGGTAGGGGGCCACGAGCAGTACTTC	CASSLPSVGGHEQYF
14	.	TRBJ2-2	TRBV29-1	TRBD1	TGCAGCGTAGAGGGACAGGGAGTTCCCGGGGAGCTGTTTTTT	CSVEGQGVPGELFF
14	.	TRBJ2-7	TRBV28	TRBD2	TGTGCCAGCAGTTTCGGCGGGAGCCGCGGGGAGCAGTACTTC	CASSFGGSRGEQYF
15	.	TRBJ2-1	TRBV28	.	TGTGCCAGCAGTTCCGGGGGTCCTCGGTACAATGAGCAGTTCTTC	CASSSGGPRYNEQFF
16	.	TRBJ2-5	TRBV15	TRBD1	TGTGCCACCAGCAGAGATAACAGGGGGCTCGGGGAGACCCAGTACTTC	CATSRDNRGLGETQYF
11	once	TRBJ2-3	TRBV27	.	TGTGCCAGCAGTTTTGAGAAGACGCAGTATTTT	CASSFEKTQYF
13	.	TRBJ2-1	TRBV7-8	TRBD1	TGTGCCAGCAGCAGTGACAGGGGCGATGAGCAGTTCTTC	CASSSDRGDEQFF